This T cell receptor (beta chain) appears in the sequencing data of a study of long-term antiretroviral therapy in people with HIV. Whole-study findings and limits: Even long-term ART left TRB diversity below transplant donor controls, despite gains. Collection spanned 2004 to 2017; ART regimens may be less effective than current ones. Dominating the repertoire at all time points were the clones that expanded before ART. Data on ART adherence, viral resistance or therapy changes were unavailable.

Germline V gene lookup returns CDR1 LNHDA and CDR2 SQIVND (reference sequence). There are 14 residues in the CDR3. The ends lost 4 bases at V and 4 bases at J; junction bases unmatched: 5. The authors ran the immunoSEQ assay, v3.0, at survey level. Clones were sequenced by immunoSEQ multiplex PCR, and TCRdb holds only the in-frame ones, with some missing. Of some 12,000 clones in the sample, roughly 80% were seen once. Concerning this clone: Its specificity is not known.

This chain uses TRBV19 with TRBJ2-7; 9 positions match TRBD1. Sequenced here: unsorted PBMCs, sampled 1.2 years after starting antiretroviral therapy. This receptor was taken from a man aged 35 to 55 with HIV. CDR3 sequence reads: CASSTTGQGYEQYF. The CDR3 coding sequence is TGTGCCAGTAGTACGACGGGACAGGGTTACGAGCAGTACTTC. Full variable domain (rest looked up from reference TRBV19 and TRBJ2-7): DGGITQSPKYLFRKEGQNVTLSCEQNLNHDAMYWYRQDPGQGLRLIYYSQIVNDFQKGDIAEGYSVSREKKESFPLTVTSAQKNPTAFYLCASSTTGQGYEQYFGPGTRLTVT.